This T cell receptor beta chain is from a study of blood T cell repertoires in COVID-19. The assay was immunoSEQ multiplex PCR, and TCRdb's table has in-frame clones only and misses some. The sample includes tens of thousands of clones, about 83% of them seen just once. Per germline, CDR1 SGHTA and CDR2 FQGNSA. V lost 4 bases and J lost 2, with 14 bases in between. The length of the CDR3 is 15 residues. Seattle's enrolled individuals joined amid active infection and were then monitored longitudinally. The chain employs TRBV7-2 and TRBJ1-2, with D possibly TRBD1 on 6 matching bases. The source material was peripheral blood. This TCR was recovered from a man aged 70-80 years with COVID-19, enrolled during active disease. DNA of the CDR3: TGTGCCAGCAGCTCCCTTATGGGGGCGAACTATGGCTACACCTTC. Translation gives CASSSLMGANYGYTF.